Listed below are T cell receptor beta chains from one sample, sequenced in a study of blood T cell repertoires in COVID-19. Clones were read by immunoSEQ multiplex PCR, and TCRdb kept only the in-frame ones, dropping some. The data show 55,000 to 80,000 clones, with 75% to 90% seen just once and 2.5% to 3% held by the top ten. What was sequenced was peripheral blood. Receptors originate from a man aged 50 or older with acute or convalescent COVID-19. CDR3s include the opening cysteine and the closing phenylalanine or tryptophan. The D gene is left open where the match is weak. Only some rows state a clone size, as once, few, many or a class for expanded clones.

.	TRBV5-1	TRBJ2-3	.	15	TGCGCCAGCAGCTATCCACGGGAGAGCACAGATACGCAGTATTTT	CASSYPRESTDTQYF
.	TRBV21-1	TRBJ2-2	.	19	TGTGCCAGCAGCAAAGTGCTCAGGGCTCCCGGGACAGAGGAGCGGGAGCTGTTTTTT	CASSKVLRAPGTEERELFF
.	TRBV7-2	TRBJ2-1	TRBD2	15	TGTGCCAGCAGCTTAGGGGGACTAGGGAATCCCGAGCAGTTCTTC	CASSLGGLGNPEQFF
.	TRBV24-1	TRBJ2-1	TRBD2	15	TGTGCCACCAGTCTAGCGGGCGATGCAAACAATGAGCAGTTCTTC	CATSLAGDANNEQFF
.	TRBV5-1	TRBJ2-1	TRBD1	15	TGCGCCAGCAGCTTGGGGACAGGCCGAAACAATGAGCAGTTCTTC	CASSLGTGRNNEQFF
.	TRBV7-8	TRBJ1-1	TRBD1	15	TGTGCCAGCAGCCCAAGACAGGGGCTGCGCGCTGAAGCTTTCTTT	CASSPRQGLRAEAFF
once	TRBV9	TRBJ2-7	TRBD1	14	TGTGCCAGCAGCCTTAACGGACAGGCCTACGAGCAGTACTTC	CASSLNGQAYEQYF
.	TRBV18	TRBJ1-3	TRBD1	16	TGTGCCAGCTCACCCCGAACAGGGGGCTCTGGAAACACCATATATTTT	CASSPRTGGSGNTIYF
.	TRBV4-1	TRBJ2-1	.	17	TGCGCCAGCAGCCAAGATCCAGGGCGGAACTCGCCGATTGAGCAGTTCTTC	CASSQDPGRNSPIEQFF
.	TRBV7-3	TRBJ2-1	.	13	TGTGCCAGCGGGCGGGGTCCGGACAATGAGCAGTTCTTC	CASGRGPDNEQFF
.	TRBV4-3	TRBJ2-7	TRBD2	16	TGCGCCAGCAGCCAAGATTTGTCTAGCGGGATCTACGAGCAGTACTTC	CASSQDLSSGIYEQYF
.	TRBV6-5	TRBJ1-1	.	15	TGTGCCAGCAGACAGGGTCAGTCTGGGGACACTGAAGCTTTCTTT	CASRQGQSGDTEAFF
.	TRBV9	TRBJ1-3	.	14	TGTGCCAGCAGCGTAGCCCACTCTGGAAACACCATATATTTT	CASSVAHSGNTIYF
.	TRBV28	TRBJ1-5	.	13	TGTGCCAGCACCCTTGACAGGATTGAGCCCCAGCATTTT	CASTLDRIEPQHF
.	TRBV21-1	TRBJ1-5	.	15	TGTGCCAGCGTCTTCAGGGGGGAATGGCATCAGCCCCAGCATTTT	CASVFRGEWHQPQHF
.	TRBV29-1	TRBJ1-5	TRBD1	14	TGCAGCGTTGCGGGACAGAATAGCAATCAGCCCCAGCATTTT	CSVAGQNSNQPQHF
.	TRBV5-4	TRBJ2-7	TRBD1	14	TGTGCCAGCAGAGTTGACAGGGGTGCTACGGCGCAGTACTTC	CASRVDRGATAQYF
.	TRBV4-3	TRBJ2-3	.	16	TGCGCCAGCAGCCCCGGCCTTAGCTCTGGCACAGATACGCAGTATTTT	CASSPGLSSGTDTQYF
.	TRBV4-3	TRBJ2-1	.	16	TGCGCCAGCAGCCAAGAGAGACTTAACTATAGGAATGAGCAGTTCTTC	CASSQERLNYRNEQFF
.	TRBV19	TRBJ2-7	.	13	TGTGCCAGTAGTCCCCAATTGGCTTACGAGCAGTACTTC	CASSPQLAYEQYF
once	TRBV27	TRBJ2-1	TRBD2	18	TGTGCCAGCAGTTCCTTATGGGACACTAGCGGGGATTACAATGAGCAGTTCTTC	CASSSLWDTSGDYNEQFF
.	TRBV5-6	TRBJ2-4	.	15	TGTGCCAGCAGCGACCAGGGTCTAGCCAAAAACATTCAGTACTTC	CASSDQGLAKNIQYF
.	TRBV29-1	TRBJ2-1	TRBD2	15	TGCAGCGTTCAAGGAGGTAGCGGGGATTACAATGAGCAGTTCTTC	CSVQGGSGDYNEQFF
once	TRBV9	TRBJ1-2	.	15	TGTGCCAGCAGCGCAACGGGTTCTTCGGAACTTGGCTACACCTTC	CASSATGSSELGYTF
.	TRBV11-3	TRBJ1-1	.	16	TGTGCCAGCAGCTTAGGGACGAATAACCGGGACAAATGGGCTTTCTTT	CASSLGTNNRDKWAFF
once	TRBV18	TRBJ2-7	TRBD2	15	TGTGCCAGCTCACCAGAGCCTAGCGGGTACTACGAGCAGTACTTC	CASSPEPSGYYEQYF
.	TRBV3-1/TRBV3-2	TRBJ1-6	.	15	TGTGCCAGCAGCCAAGTCTACAGGGAGGGCTCACCCCTCCACTTT	CASSQVYREGSPLHF
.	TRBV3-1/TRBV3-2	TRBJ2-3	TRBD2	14	TGTGCCAGCAGCCAAGGGTCTAGCGGGTATACGCAGTATTTT	CASSQGSSGYTQYF
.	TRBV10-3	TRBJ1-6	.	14	TGTGCCATCAGTGGCGATGGTTATAATTCACCCCTCCACTTT	CAISGDGYNSPLHF
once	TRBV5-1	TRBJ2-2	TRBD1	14	TGCGCCAGCAGCTTGGAAGGGGGCGGAGGGGAGCTGTTTTTT	CASSLEGGGGELFF
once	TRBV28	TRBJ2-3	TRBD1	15	TGTGCCAGCAGTTTATGGGGCACAGGGGCAGATACGCAGTATTTT	CASSLWGTGADTQYF
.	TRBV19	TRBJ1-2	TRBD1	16	TGTGCCAGTACCCCGACAGGGGGAACCATTAACTATGGCTACACCTTC	CASTPTGGTINYGYTF
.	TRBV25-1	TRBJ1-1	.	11	TGTGCCAGCAGTGAATCCTACGTAGCTTTCTTT	CASSESYVAFF
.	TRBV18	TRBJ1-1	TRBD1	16	TGTGCCAGCTCACCAGTGCAGGGGGCTGACAACACTGAAGCTTTCTTT	CASSPVQGADNTEAFF
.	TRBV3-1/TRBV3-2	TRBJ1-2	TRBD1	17	TGTGCCAGCAGCCAAGGACGATTCCCCACAGGGGAAGGTGGCTACACCTTC	CASSQGRFPTGEGGYTF
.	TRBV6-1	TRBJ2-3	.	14	TGTGCCAGCAGTGAGGGGCAGGGCACAGATACGCAGTATTTT	CASSEGQGTDTQYF
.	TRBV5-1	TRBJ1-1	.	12	TGCGCCAGCAGCTTACGTGGGGAGGGAGCTTTCTTT	CASSLRGEGAFF
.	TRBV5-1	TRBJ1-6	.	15	TGCGCCAGCAGCTTGGCTCTCGGGGAGACAACACCCCTCCACTTT	CASSLALGETTPLHF
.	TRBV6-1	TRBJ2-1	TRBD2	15	TGTGCCAGCAGTGAAAGCGGGAGCGGCGTCAATGAGCAGTTCTTC	CASSESGSGVNEQFF
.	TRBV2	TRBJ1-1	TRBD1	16	TGTGCCAGCAGGAGACAGGGGGCATCAACGAACACTGAAGCTTTCTTT	CASRRQGASTNTEAFF
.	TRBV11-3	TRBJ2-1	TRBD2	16	TGTGCCAGCAGCTCGCTAGCGGGAGGTAGGAACAATGAGCAGTTCTTC	CASSSLAGGRNNEQFF
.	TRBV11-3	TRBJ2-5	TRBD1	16	TGTGCCAGCAGCTTAGTCGGGACAGGGGGTAGTGAGACCCAGTACTTC	CASSLVGTGGSETQYF
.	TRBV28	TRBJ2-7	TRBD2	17	TGTGCCAGCAGTTCCAACGGACTAGCGGGCATCTCCTACGAGCAGTACTTC	CASSSNGLAGISYEQYF
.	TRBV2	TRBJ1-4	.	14	TGTGCCAGCAGTTGGCAGGGCGGCGCGGAAAAACTGTTTTTT	CASSWQGGAEKLFF
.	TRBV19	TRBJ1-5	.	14	TGTGCCAGTAGTATGAGGCAGAGCAATCAGCCCCAGCATTTT	CASSMRQSNQPQHF
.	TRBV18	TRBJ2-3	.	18	TGTGCCAGCTCACCAAGTGGCCAGGGCAATACTAGCACTGATACGCAGTATTTT	CASSPSGQGNTSTDTQYF
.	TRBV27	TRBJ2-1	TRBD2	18	TGTGCCAGCAGTTTAGGGTTTGCTAGCGGGAGAAGGGTGAATGAGCAGTTCTTC	CASSLGFASGRRVNEQFF
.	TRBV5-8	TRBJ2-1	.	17	TGTGCCAGCAGCAACCAGAAGACTTCAAGCTCCTACAATGAGCAGTTCTTC	CASSNQKTSSSYNEQFF
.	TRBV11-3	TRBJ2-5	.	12	TGTGCCAGCAGATCAGTTGGAGAGACCCAGTACTTC	CASRSVGETQYF
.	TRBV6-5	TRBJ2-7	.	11	TGTGCCAGCAGTTACCGGTCAGAGCAGTACTTC	CASSYRSEQYF
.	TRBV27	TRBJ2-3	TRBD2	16	TGTGCCAGCAGTTCCTCTTTAGCGGGACTCACAGATACGCAGTATTTT	CASSSSLAGLTDTQYF
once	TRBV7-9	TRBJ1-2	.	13	TGTGCCAGCAGCTTAGAGAGGGACTATGGCTACACCTTC	CASSLERDYGYTF
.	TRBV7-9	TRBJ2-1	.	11	TGTGCCAGCAGCTACCTCGAGGAGCAGTTCTTC	CASSYLEEQFF
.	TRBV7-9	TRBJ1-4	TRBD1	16	TGTGCCAGCAGCTCCCCGGACAGGGAAACTAATGAAAAACTGTTTTTT	CASSSPDRETNEKLFF
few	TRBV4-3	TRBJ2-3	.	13	TGCGCCAGCAGCCAAGGTCTACCCGATACGCAGTATTTT	CASSQGLPDTQYF
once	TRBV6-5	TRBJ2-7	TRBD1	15	TGTGCCAGCAGCCACGGGACAGGTGTTTCCTACGAGCAGTACTTC	CASSHGTGVSYEQYF
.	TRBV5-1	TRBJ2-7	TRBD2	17	TGCGCCAGCAGCTTGGGGGGGACTAGCGGGAGCGCGGGCGAGCAGTACTTC	CASSLGGTSGSAGEQYF
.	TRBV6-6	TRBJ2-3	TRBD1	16	TGTGCCAGCAGACCCCCCGGGACAGGGTCCAGGGATACGCAGTATTTT	CASRPPGTGSRDTQYF
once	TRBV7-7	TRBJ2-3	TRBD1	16	TGTGCCAGCAGCCCGCGGACAGGGTTTGGGGCAGATACGCAGTATTTT	CASSPRTGFGADTQYF
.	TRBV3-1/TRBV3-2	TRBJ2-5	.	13	TGTGCCAGCAGCCAAACAGGTACTGAGACCCAGTACTTC	CASSQTGTETQYF